This TCR beta chain came from a study of blood T cells in healthy people across ages. CDR3 length equals 18 residues. The germline CDR1 and CDR2 sequences are SGHTA and FQGNSA. Trimming cost V 2 bases and J 6 bases, with 23 bases left between them. Sample-barcoded 5' priming and a J-beta primer mix drove a second PCR of about 6 to 12 cycles. TCRdb re-called the 5' RACE reads with MiXCR, one entry per CDR3 protein. The sample lists about 1.1 million distinct CDR3 sequences, 35% to 45% occurring once. V usage is TRBV7-2 and J usage is TRBJ2-4; D not resolved. The source of this sequence is a young man in good health. The sample comprised blood. As DNA, the CDR3 is TGTGCCAGCAGCTTACAGGTTGGCGATCGACGGTCTAGAAACATTCAGTACTTC. This codes for CASSLQVGDRRSRNIQYF.